The rows below give T cell receptor beta chains drawn from one sample of a study of cytomegalovirus exposure and HLA in healthy donors. The method was immunoSEQ multiplex PCR; TCRdb's version includes in-frame clones alone and lacks a portion of them. The data hold around 100,000 clones, with around 80% observed a single time. The sequencing sample was made of PBMCs. These receptors all come from a woman in her thirties or forties in good health and CMV-seronegative. CDR3s include the opening cysteine and the closing phenylalanine or tryptophan. Fields, in order: D gene, J gene, V gene, clone size, CDR3 DNA, CDR3 protein. D genes are given only for firm matches. The size of a clone is reported for some rows only, either as once, few or many, or as a class for expanded clones.

d_gene: -; j_gene: TRBJ1-6; v_gene: TRBV9; abundance: few; CDR3nt: TGTGCCAGCAGCGAGGGGGACATAAGGCGATATAATTCACCCCTCCACTTT; CDR3aa: CASSEGDIRRYNSPLHF
d_gene: TRBD1; j_gene: TRBJ2-7; v_gene: TRBV18; abundance: -; CDR3nt: TGTGCCAGCTCAGTCACAGGGGGCGAGCAGTACTTC; CDR3aa: CASSVTGGEQYF
d_gene: -; j_gene: TRBJ1-1; v_gene: TRBV7-9; abundance: -; CDR3nt: TGTGCCAGCAGCTTAAACAGAAACACTGAAGCTTTCTTT; CDR3aa: CASSLNRNTEAFF
d_gene: TRBD2; j_gene: TRBJ2-7; v_gene: TRBV4-3; abundance: once; CDR3nt: TGCGCCAGCAGCCAAGAAGGGCTAGCGGGAGGGCCTTACGAGCAGTACTTC; CDR3aa: CASSQEGLAGGPYEQYF
d_gene: -; j_gene: TRBJ2-3; v_gene: TRBV28; abundance: once; CDR3nt: TGTGCCAGCAGTTTATGGTCACAGAGTACGCAGTATTTT; CDR3aa: CASSLWSQSTQYF
d_gene: -; j_gene: TRBJ2-5; v_gene: TRBV7-9; abundance: -; CDR3nt: TGTGCCAGCAGTTCCGGGGCGGGACCGGGGACCCAGTACTTC; CDR3aa: CASSSGAGPGTQYF
d_gene: -; j_gene: TRBJ2-2; v_gene: TRBV7-6; abundance: -; CDR3nt: TGTGCCAGCAGCTTTGACGGCCAGAAAGGGGCCGGGGAGCTGTTTTTT; CDR3aa: CASSFDGQKGAGELFF
d_gene: TRBD1; j_gene: TRBJ1-1; v_gene: TRBV18; abundance: -; CDR3nt: TGTGCCAGCTCATCCAAACCGGGACAGGGGACTAACACTGAAGCTTTCTTT; CDR3aa: CASSSKPGQGTNTEAFF
d_gene: -; j_gene: TRBJ1-3; v_gene: TRBV5-1; abundance: -; CDR3nt: TGCGCCAGCAGCTATTGGGGGCCAAGCTCTGGAAACACCATATATTTT; CDR3aa: CASSYWGPSSGNTIYF
d_gene: TRBD1; j_gene: TRBJ1-5; v_gene: TRBV28; abundance: -; CDR3nt: TGTGCCAGCAGTTTTCGACAGGGAGGCAACCAGCCCCAGCATTTT; CDR3aa: CASSFRQGGNQPQHF
d_gene: TRBD1; j_gene: TRBJ1-5; v_gene: TRBV9; abundance: -; CDR3nt: TGTGCCAGCAGCACAGAGGGGGCGGAGGAGCCCCAGCATTTT; CDR3aa: CASSTEGAEEPQHF
d_gene: TRBD1; j_gene: TRBJ1-2; v_gene: TRBV29-1; abundance: -; CDR3nt: TGCAGCGTTGAAGAAGGAGGGGGCGGCTACACCTTC; CDR3aa: CSVEEGGGGYTF
d_gene: -; j_gene: TRBJ1-5; v_gene: TRBV2; abundance: -; CDR3nt: TGTGCCAGCAGTTCGTCGGATCAGCCCCAGCATTTT; CDR3aa: CASSSSDQPQHF